A selection of T cell receptor beta chains follows, all from one sample in a study of graft-versus-host responses after intestinal transplantation. Assay used: immunoSEQ multiplex PCR; TCRdb lists only in-frame clones, some missing. The sample has about 69,000 clones, over 85% seen once. This sample comprised bone marrow, obtained roughly 780 days after intestinal transplantation. The receptors were gathered from a human patient who received an intestinal transplant, so some T cells may come from the graft donor. CDR3s include the opening cysteine and the closing phenylalanine or tryptophan. D genes are given only for firm matches. The size of a clone is reported for some rows only, either as once, few or many, or as a class for expanded clones.

>-|-|TRBJ2-7|TRBV6-5
CASSTTLPAYEQYF
TGTGCCAGCAGTACCACACTACCTGCCTACGAGCAGTACTTC
>-|-|TRBJ2-1|TRBV28
CASSPNGGGYYNEQFF
TGTGCCAGCAGTCCAAACGGTGGTGGATACTACAATGAGCAGTTCTTC
>-|-|TRBJ2-5|TRBV5-6
CASSLWGPQETQYF
TGTGCCAGCAGCTTGTGGGGGCCCCAAGAGACCCAGTACTTC
>-|-|TRBJ1-3|TRBV7-6
CASSVTSETSGNTIYF
TGTGCCAGCAGCGTTACGTCAGAAACCTCTGGAAACACCATATATTTT
>-|-|TRBJ1-5|TRBV28
CASSKGDHQPQHF
TGTGCCAGCAGTAAGGGGGATCATCAGCCCCAGCATTTT
>TRBD2|-|TRBJ2-4|TRBV9
CASSASTSGRAGVKNIQYF
TGTGCCAGCAGCGCGTCGACTAGCGGGAGGGCCGGGGTCAAAAACATTCAGTACTTC
>-|-|TRBJ1-2|TRBV6-6
CASSPSTVDGYTF
TGTGCCAGCAGTCCCTCGACAGTGGATGGCTACACCTTC
>-|-|TRBJ1-2|TRBV9
CASSGASNYGYTF
TGTGCCAGCAGCGGGGCCTCTAACTATGGCTACACCTTC
>-|-|TRBJ2-3|TRBV5-5
CASSTGPIPNTQYF
TGTGCCAGCAGCACCGGGCCTATCCCGAATACGCAGTATTTT
>-|once|TRBJ1-1|TRBV7-9
CASSLMGKNTEAFF
TGTGCCAGCAGCTTGATGGGGAAGAACACTGAAGCTTTCTTT